In this sample, the clone carrying this T cell receptor beta chain turned up many times. Its matching antigen is unknown. CDR1 and CDR2 from the germline V gene are DFQATT and SNEGSKA (reference sequence). This CDR3 comprises 11 residues. The V end was cut by 5 bases, the J end by 6 bases, with 9 bases between. The treatment was: oral pan-JAK inhibitor, 5-10 mg twice daily. Once RNA had been extracted, it was reverse transcribed into cDNA to act as the sequencing template. This table comes from immunoSEQ multiplex PCR, and its TCRdb copy is limited to in-frame clones, with some not included. Among about 190,000 clones listed, about three fifths were seen once. This sample stems from a study of CD8+ T cells in alopecia areata. Background on the study: In an open-label trial, patients got 5 to 10 mg tofacitinib twice daily.

Findings and caveats of the study: Between patients, shared TCR sequences were less clear than in mice. This was possibly due in part to HLA diversity in the patient population. While patients received tofacitinib, many expanded lesional clones remained present in scalp and blood. Within the top 100, expanded CD8+ clones significantly decreased with tofacitinib, as did scalp clonality.

The sequenced sample was CD4+ T cells sorted from blood, obtained around week 50, from a patient treated with tofacitinib. The sequence derives from a human donor with alopecia areata. The chain carries TRBV20-1 and TRBJ2-3; a possible D gene is TRBD1 (6 bases). CDR3 in DNA: TGCAGTGCTCTTACAGGGGATACGCAGTATTTT. Its protein product is CSALTGDTQYF.